This T cell receptor beta chain came from a study of glioma-infiltrating T cells. For the study at large: Samples included WHO grade II oligodendrogliomas or astrocytomas and initial-diagnosis grade IV glioblastomas. Before surgery, glioma patients received dexamethasone for at most six days.

Germline V lookup: CDR1 MDHEN, CDR2 SYDVKM. The CDR3 is 16 amino acids. Worth noting for this clonotype: Its antigen is not known. At one end the junction does not follow the germline gene, possibly because of a read error.

The iRepertoire nested amplicon-rescue multiplex PCR amplified TCR alpha and beta CDR3s from RNA. TCRdb reprocessed the multiplex PCR reads with MiXCR, giving one entry per CDR3 protein. The table has 300,000 to 450,000 distinct CDR3 sequences, roughly two fifths seen once. Study-level points and caveats: Very few CDR3 sequences were shared between tissue and blood. Shared blood CDR3 signature motifs marked patients with low tissue-blood divergence.

V is TRBV28 and J is TRBJ2-1; D ambiguous. Sequenced material: glioma tissue, nonneoplastic brain tissue, or PBMCs (not recorded which). The sequence derives from a human donor with low-grade glioma or glioblastoma, undergoing nonglioma brain surgery, or in good health (not recorded which). CDR3 sequence: CASSRASLSSCNEQFF. CDR3 nucleotide sequence: TGTGCCAGCAGTCGGGCCAGCCTAAGCTCCTGCAATGAGCAGTTCTTC.